What follows are 20 T cell receptor beta chains derived from one specimen sequenced in a study of T cell clonotyping in hematopoietic cell transplantation. TCRdb keeps only in-frame clones here, not all; method: immunoSEQ multiplex PCR. The repertoire consists of fewer than 15,000 clones, with 80% to 90% occurring once and the leading ten covering around 13%. The sample here was PBMCs, taken 100 days after allogeneic stem cell transplant. The receptors shown here come from a male patient between 45 and 60 years old who had an allogeneic stem cell transplant from an unrelated donor, so T cells may come from the graft donor. Some clones in this sample may be carry-over from other donors' samples.

The chain employs TRBV12-5 and TRBJ2-1; 10 positions match TRBD2. V shed 3 bases and J 2 bases; nucleotides not matched to a gene: 4. CDR1 is LGHNT, CDR2 FRNRAP, per germline. This CDR3 has 16 amino acids. CDR3 protein: CASGFGLAEAYNEQFF. In DNA form, the CDR3 reads TGTGCTAGTGGTTTCGGACTAGCGGAGGCCTACAATGAGCAGTTCTTC.

The V and J genes are TRBV2 and TRBJ1-2; D call uncertain. The CDR3 totals 13 residues. Trimming took off 4 bases at V and 4 bases at J, with 10 bases between the two ends. Germline values: CDR1 SNHLY, CDR2 FYNNEI. DNA of the CDR3: TGTGCCAGCAGTGTTAGGGAAACCTATGGCTACACCTTC. This sequence encodes CASSVRETYGYTF.

This rearrangement joins TRBV9 to TRBJ1-3; 7 bases agree with TRBD1. Trimming cost V 3 bases and J 4 bases; bases outside gene matches: 4. Germline V gives CDR1 SGDLS, CDR2 YYNGEE. The CDR3 is 14 amino acids. The CDR3 sequence: CASSEGARGNTIYF. The CDR3 region has the DNA TGTGCCAGCAGCGAGGGGGCGCGGGGAAACACCATATATTTT.

V usage is TRBV4-2 and J usage is TRBJ1-3; 7 bases match TRBD1. J was trimmed by 3 bases and V by 4 bases; bases with no gene match: 9. The CDR3 totals 16 residues. Germline V lookup: CDR1 LGHNA, CDR2 YNFKEQ. The CDR3 DNA is TGTGCCAGCAGCCTCTTGGGACAGACACATGGAAACACCATATATTTT. This encodes CASSLLGQTHGNTIYF.

V gene TRBV7-9 combines with J gene TRBJ1-5; D gene uncertain. The V and J ends lost 1 base and 7 bases respectively, with 11 bases between them. Germline V lookup: CDR1 SEHNR, CDR2 FQNEAQ (reference sequence). The CDR3 is 14 residues long. CDR3 residues: CASSLGREGQPQHF. The CDR3 region has the DNA TGTGCCAGCAGCTTAGGGAGAGAGGGACAGCCCCAGCATTTT.

V gene TRBV7-8 combines with J gene TRBJ2-5; a possible D gene is TRBD1 (6 bases). The ends were cut back, 5 bases at V and 3 bases at J, with 19 bases in the middle. Per germline, CDR1 SGHVS and CDR2 FQNEAQ. CDR3 length: 16 residues. The CDR3 nucleotides are TGTGCCAGCAGCCCTCGGGTTCGGGCAGGGGAAGAGACCCAGTACTTC. Protein sequence: CASSPRVRAGEETQYF.

V usage is TRBV5-1 and J usage is TRBJ2-3, with 9 bases identical to TRBD1. CDR1 SGHRS and CDR2 YFSETQ come from the germline V gene. The V segment lost 4 bases and the J segment 6 bases; nucleotides outside the gene matches: 9. The CDR3 has 15 amino acids. This CDR3 reads CASSLQGATGDTQYF. The DNA for the CDR3 is TGCGCCAGCAGCCTACAGGGGGCCACCGGGGATACGCAGTATTTT.

V and J are TRBV5-1 and TRBJ1-1; D not resolved. This CDR3 has 14 amino acids. Between the trimmed V and J ends, which lost 2 bases and 1 base, there was a span of 9 bases. In germline, CDR1 is SGHRS, CDR2 YFSETQ. The CDR3 region has the DNA TGCGCCAGCAGCTTCGGCAGGTCGAACACTGAAGCTTTCTTT. This translates into CASSFGRSNTEAFF.

V is TRBV5-1 and J is TRBJ2-7; 7 bases line up with TRBD2. CDR1 and CDR2 (germline): SGHRS, YFSETQ. The CDR3 is 16 amino acids. V shed 4 bases, J shed 0 bases, and the junction held 10 bases outside the gene matches. The chain's CDR3 is CASSRGVAAASYEQYF. DNA of the CDR3: TGCGCCAGCAGCCGGGGGGTGGCCGCGGCCTCCTACGAGCAGTACTTC.

J is TRBJ2-1 and V is TRBV9; 7 bases map to TRBD1. CDR1 and CDR2 (germline): SGDLS, YYNGEE. The CDR3 extends over 15 amino acids. With V trimmed by 3 bases and J by 7 bases, 10 bases remained unmatched. The CDR3 sequence: CASSEGTGDVNEQFF. The CDR3 DNA is TGTGCCAGCAGCGAAGGAACAGGGGACGTTAATGAGCAGTTCTTC.

The chain is built from TRBV11-1 and TRBJ2-7, with D tentatively TRBD1 or TRBD2 (5 bases each). Trimming left V 2 bases short and J 2 bases short, with 13 bases between. Germline lookup yields CDR1 SGHAT and CDR2 FQDESV (reference sequence). The CDR3 has 15 residues. CDR3: CASSLSGPSTYEQYF. CDR3 sequence (DNA): TGTGCCAGCAGCTTATCGGGACCCTCCACCTACGAGCAGTACTTC.

The CDR3 DNA reads TGTGCCAGCAGCCGACTAGCGCGCCAAGAGACCCAGTACTTC. The encoded protein is CASSRLARQETQYF. This chain links TRBV7-2 with TRBJ2-5, with TRBD2 matching over 8 bases. CDR3 length equals 14 residues. Germline V gives CDR1 SGHTA, CDR2 FQGNSA. Trimming cost V 5 bases and J 1 base; bases outside gene matches: 3.

This clone has a handful of counts. V and J are TRBV27 and TRBJ1-1; 8 nucleotides align to TRBD1. J lost 1 base, V lost 4 bases, and 2 bases had no gene match. The CDR3 is 14 amino acids. The germline V gene has CDR1 MNHEY and CDR2 SMNVEV (reference sequence). The CDR3 protein is CASSSQGANTEAFF. Here the CDR3 DNA reads TGTGCCAGCAGTTCCCAGGGGGCGAACACTGAAGCTTTCTTT.

The chain has TRBV7-9 and TRBJ1-2; tentative D call: TRBD1 (6 bases). The CDR3 is made up of 15 amino acids. Trimming removed 1 base at V and 6 bases at J, with 15 bases between. The germline CDR1 and CDR2 sequences are SEHNR and FQNEAQ (reference sequence). This CDR3 reads CASSLGRGQSNGYTF. For the CDR3, the DNA is TGTGCCAGCAGCTTAGGTCGTGGACAGTCTAATGGCTACACCTTC.

The chain links TRBV11-2 to TRBJ2-3; 9 bases map to TRBD1. There are 14 residues in the CDR3. Germline CDR1 reads SGHAT; CDR2 reads FQNNGV. Trimming at V came to 5 bases and at J to 5 bases, leaving 5 bases not matched to a gene. The DNA for the CDR3 is TGTGCCAGCAGCGTTACAGGGGGCAGAGATACGCAGTATTTT. Translated: CASSVTGGRDTQYF.

This chain links TRBV5-1 with TRBJ2-5; D remains ambiguous. Germline V gene lookup returns CDR1 SGHRS and CDR2 YFSETQ. The V end lost 0 bases, the J end lost 0 bases, and 0 bases lay between the germline ends. The CDR3 is 12 residues long. The CDR3 DNA is TGCGCCAGCAGCTTGGACCAAGAGACCCAGTACTTC. This gives the protein CASSLDQETQYF.

This rearrangement joins TRBV9 to TRBJ1-2; possibly TRBD1 for D (5 bases). CDR1 and CDR2 (germline): SGDLS, YYNGEE. This CDR3 comprises 12 residues. Trimming pared 6 bases from V and 3 bases from J, leaving 9 bases between. This CDR3 reads CASTGRDYGYTF. The DNA for the CDR3 is TGTGCCAGCACGGGACGGGACTATGGCTACACCTTC.

There are a few counts of this clone. V and J are TRBV6-1 and TRBJ2-1; D remains unclear. Trimming removed 6 bases from V and 0 bases from J, with 9 bases in between. The germline V gene encodes CDR1 MNHNS and CDR2 SASEGT. The CDR3 loop spans 14 amino acids. The CDR3 nucleotides are TGTGCCAGCAGCTCCTTAGGCTCCTACAATGAGCAGTTCTTC. Translated, it gives CASSSLGSYNEQFF.

The V gene is TRBV10-3, the J gene TRBJ1-6; 7 bases are shared with TRBD1. The CDR3 consists of 15 residues. J was trimmed by 3 bases and V by 8 bases; bases with no gene match: 7. Germline V CDR1 and CDR2: ENHRY, SYGVKD. The CDR3 nucleotides are TGTGCCATCGGGGAGGGGGCTGGCTATAATTCACCCCTCCACTTT. Translated, it gives CAIGEGAGYNSPLHF.

This clone has just one count. The genes are TRBV9 and TRBJ2-3, with 8 bases identical to TRBD2. The germline gives CDR1 SGDLS, CDR2 YYNGEE. Trimming cost V 4 bases and J 4 bases; bases outside gene matches: 11. This CDR3 has 16 amino acids. Here the CDR3 DNA reads TGTGCCAGCAGCTCCGGGGGGCTAGCGGGCGCAGATACGCAGTATTTT. Its translation is CASSSGGLAGADTQYF. The variable domain in full, with the rest retrieved from reference TRBV9 and TRBJ2-3, is DSGVTQTPKHLITATGQRVTLRCSPRSGDLSVYWYQQSLDQGLQFLIQYYNGEERAKGNILERFSAQQFPDLHSELNLSSLELGDSALYFCASSSGGLAGADTQYFGPGTRLTVL.